The 9 T cell receptor beta chains given below trace back to one sample, sequenced in a study of blood T cells in healthy people across ages. A second roughly 6 to 11 cycle PCR used barcoded and J-beta primers. From the 5' RACE reads, TCRdb called clonotypes with MiXCR, one entry per CDR3 protein. The table shows about 970,000 distinct CDR3 sequences, with roughly 51% occurring only once. The sequenced sample was blood. Source of these receptors: a woman aged 60-70 years in good health.

The sample holds many counts of this clonotype. J is TRBJ1-2 and V is TRBV29-1; no clear D. This CDR3 comprises 12 residues. Germline CDR1 and CDR2: SQVTM and ANQGSEA. Trimming took off 4 bases at V and 2 bases at J, with 8 bases between the two ends. CDR3: CSVGVSNYGYTF. The DNA for the CDR3 is TGCAGCGTTGGGGTTTCAAACTATGGCTACACCTTC.

This clonotype was seen more than once but under ten times. J is TRBJ2-5 and V is TRBV27; D possibly matches TRBD1 or TRBD2 (6 bases each). This CDR3 spans 17 amino acids. Germline assignment: CDR1 MNHEY and CDR2 SMNVEV (reference sequence). V was shortened by 0 bases and J by 1 base, with 15 bases between the two germline ends. This CDR3 is CASSLSWGAGIQETQYF. Written as DNA, the CDR3 is TGTGCCAGCAGTTTATCATGGGGGGCGGGAATCCAAGAGACCCAGTACTTC.

The chain is built from TRBV2 and TRBJ1-1; 8 bases are shared with TRBD1. V shed 6 bases, J shed 11 bases, and the junction held 8 bases outside the gene matches. The CDR3 totals 12 residues. The V gene's germline CDR1 is SNHLY and CDR2 FYNNEI. As DNA, the CDR3 is TGTGCCAGCAGGCGGGACAGGAGATCGGCTTTCTTT. This translates into CASRRDRRSAFF.

The gene calls are TRBV20-1 and TRBJ2-1, with 9 bases matching TRBD1. Germline V lookup: CDR1 DFQATT, CDR2 SNEGSKA (reference sequence). V lost 5 bases and J lost 5; bases outside the gene matches: 7. This CDR3 comprises 14 residues. CDR3 protein: CSAEQGAEDNEQFF. The CDR3 nucleotides read TGCAGTGCTGAACAGGGGGCCGAAGACAATGAGCAGTTCTTC.

The rearrangement joins TRBV24-1 to TRBJ2-3, with 9 bases identical to TRBD2. The V gene end was trimmed by 3 bases and the J gene end by 6 bases; junction bases not matched to a gene: 9. The CDR3 is 16 amino acids. Germline CDR1 reads KGHDR; CDR2 reads SFDVKD. CDR3 DNA: TGTGCCACCAGTGATCTGTCTAGCGGGATGCGGGATACGCAGTATTTT. Its protein product is CATSDLSSGMRDTQYF.

This clonotype was recorded a few times. The chain employs TRBV5-6 and TRBJ2-7; 7 nucleotides agree with TRBD1. J gave up 3 bases and V 4 bases, and 4 bases lay outside the gene matches. The CDR3 is 13 amino acids. CDR1 SGHDT and CDR2 YYEEEE come from the germline V gene. CDR3 loop: CASSMTGIYEQYF. CDR3 sequence (DNA): TGTGCCAGCAGCATGACAGGGATCTACGAGCAGTACTTC.

The rearrangement links TRBV3-1 to TRBJ2-7, with D perhaps matching TRBD2 (6 bases). Between the trimmed V and J ends, which lost 4 bases and 5 bases, there was a span of 12 bases. There are 13 residues in the CDR3. Per germline, CDR1 LGHDT and CDR2 YNNKEL (reference sequence). The CDR3 loop is CASSRGVPHEQYF. The CDR3 DNA is TGTGCCAGCAGCCGGGGGGTTCCGCACGAGCAGTACTTC.

The chain joins TRBV7-9 to TRBJ2-1; D unresolved. The better agreement between TRBJ2-7 and the DNA end casts doubt on the J call. Per germline, CDR1 SEHNR and CDR2 FQNEAQ (reference sequence). The CDR3 totals 14 residues. The CDR3 spells CASSPMENYNEQYF. The CDR3 nucleotides read TGTGCCAGCAGCCCTATGGAGAACTACAATGAGCAGTACTTC.

This clonotype occurred a few times. The chain uses TRBV6-5 and TRBJ1-2; D not resolved. The length of the CDR3 is 20 residues. The V gene's germline CDR1 is MNHEY and CDR2 SVGAGI. Trimming removed 0 bases from V and 0 bases from J, with 23 bases in between. Here the CDR3 reads CASSYSFWVLNPSTNYGYTF. The CDR3 DNA reads TGTGCCAGCAGTTACTCTTTTTGGGTTCTCAACCCCTCTACTAACTATGGCTACACCTTC.